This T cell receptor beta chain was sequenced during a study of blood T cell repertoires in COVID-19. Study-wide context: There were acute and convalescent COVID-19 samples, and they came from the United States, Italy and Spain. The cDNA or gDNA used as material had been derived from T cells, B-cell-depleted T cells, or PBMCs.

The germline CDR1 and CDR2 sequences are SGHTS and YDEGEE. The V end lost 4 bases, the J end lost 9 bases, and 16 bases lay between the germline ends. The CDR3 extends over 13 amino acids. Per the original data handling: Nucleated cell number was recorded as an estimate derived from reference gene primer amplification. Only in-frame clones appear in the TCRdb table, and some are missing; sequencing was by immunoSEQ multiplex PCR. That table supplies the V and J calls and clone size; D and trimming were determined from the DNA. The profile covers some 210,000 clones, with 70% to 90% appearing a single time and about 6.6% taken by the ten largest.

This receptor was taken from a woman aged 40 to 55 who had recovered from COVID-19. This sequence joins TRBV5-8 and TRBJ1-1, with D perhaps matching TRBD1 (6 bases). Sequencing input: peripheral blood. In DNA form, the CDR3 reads TGTGCCAGCAGCCTCAATTCCGGGACAAAAGCTTTCTTT. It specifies CASSLNSGTKAFF.